The T cell receptor beta chain described here comes from a study of regulatory T cells in long-lasting Graves disease. The sample holds many counts of this clonotype. What it binds is not known. Whole-study findings and limits: There were preferences for TRBV28, TRBJ1-2 and TRBJ2-5 in persistent disease.

V lost 6 bases, J lost 3 bases, and 21 bases lay in between. The CDR3 consists of 17 residues. The V gene's germline CDR1 is MDHEN and CDR2 SYDVKM. The TCR beta library used iRepertoire HTBI primers with Arm-PCR amplification of CDR3. TCRdb independently ran MiXCR on the multiplex PCR reads; one entry per CDR3 protein. The sample lists about 310,000 distinct CDR3 sequences, 18% occurring once. The time point denotes: newly diagnosed GD, antithyroid drugs for less than 3 months. The TCR library was made from RNA that had been extracted from PBMCs in TRIzol. A peripheral blood sample, roughly 9 milliliters in volume, was drawn into EDTA tubes.

The rearrangement uses TRBV28 and TRBJ1-5, with TRBD1 as a possible D gene (5 bases). Source: peripheral blood mononuclear cells (PBMCs), taken at new diagnosis, from a patient treated with antithyroid drugs. The TCR sequence derives from a female donor with Graves disease. The CDR3: CASSLPAYRDPNQPQHF. As DNA, the CDR3 is TGTGCCAGCAGCTTGCCGGCGTACCGGGACCCCAATCAGCCCCAGCATTTT.